This T cell receptor (beta chain) came from a study of control samples from healthy donors and cancer patients. The V and J ends lost 8 bases and 3 bases, in that order; junction bases with no gene match: 5. CDR1 MDHEN and CDR2 SYDVKM come from the germline V gene. The CDR3 length is 14 residues. The assay was immunoSEQ multiplex PCR, and TCRdb's table has in-frame clones only and misses some. The data show under 85,000 clones, with around 94% seen just once and more than 5.5% held by the top ten. The TCR originated in a woman in her thirties or forties in good health. Sequencing was carried out using blood. The rearrangement links TRBV28 to TRBJ1-4; TRBD1 agrees at 8 bases. Here the CDR3 reads CASHEGQANEKLFF. The CDR3 bases are TGTGCCAGCCACGAGGGACAGGCTAATGAAAAACTGTTTTTT.